This entry lists 4 T cell receptor beta chains sequenced from one sample in a study of identical twins. Each CDR3 protein gets one entry after TCRdb re-called the 5' RACE reads with MiXCR. The sample lists approximately 630,000 distinct CDR3 sequences; about 7.1% were seen once. Another study also made use of these data, one on yellow fever vaccine responses in identical twins.

Sequenced input: PBMCs. The receptors were sampled from a woman aged 18-35 years in good health.

This clonotype appeared many times. In DNA, the CDR3 is TGTGCCAGCAGCCCGGACTGGGTTGGCATTCAGTACTTC. Translating gives CASSPDWVGIQYF. The chain joins TRBV3-1 to TRBJ2-4; tentatively, D is TRBD2 (5 bases). Per the germline V gene, CDR1 is LGHDT and CDR2 is YNNKEL (reference sequence). Trimming removed 4 bases from V and 9 bases from J, with 13 bases in between. The length of the CDR3 is 13 residues.

Only a few counts were recorded for this clonotype. V and J are TRBV28 and TRBJ2-7; D perhaps matches TRBD1 (5 bases). Trimming removed 3 bases from V and 2 bases from J, with 17 bases in between. Germline CDR1 and CDR2: MDHEN and SYDVKM. CDR3 length: 16 amino acids. The CDR3 DNA reads as TGTGCCAGCAGTTTTCCCCGACAGCGCCAACCCTACGAGCAGTACTTC. Translated: CASSFPRQRQPYEQYF.

V gene TRBV6-4 combines with J gene TRBJ2-1; 8 nucleotides agree with TRBD2. The V gene end was trimmed by 0 bases and the J gene end by 3 bases; junction bases not matched to a gene: 1. The CDR3 length is 15 residues. CDR1 is MRHNA, CDR2 SNTAGT, per germline. CDR3 protein: CASSDSAGGYNEQFF. As DNA, the CDR3 is TGTGCCAGCAGTGACTCGGCGGGAGGCTACAATGAGCAGTTCTTC.

This clonotype has more than one count but fewer than ten. J is TRBJ2-7 and V is TRBV11-3, with 7 bases matching TRBD2. With 6 bases clipped from V and 6 bases from J, the junction kept 8 bases outside the gene matches. CDR1 is SGHNT, CDR2 YENEEA, per germline. The CDR3 spans 13 residues. Here the CDR3 DNA reads TGTGCCAGCAGTTGGTCGGGGGGAGGCGAGCAGTACTTC. Translating gives CASSWSGGGEQYF.